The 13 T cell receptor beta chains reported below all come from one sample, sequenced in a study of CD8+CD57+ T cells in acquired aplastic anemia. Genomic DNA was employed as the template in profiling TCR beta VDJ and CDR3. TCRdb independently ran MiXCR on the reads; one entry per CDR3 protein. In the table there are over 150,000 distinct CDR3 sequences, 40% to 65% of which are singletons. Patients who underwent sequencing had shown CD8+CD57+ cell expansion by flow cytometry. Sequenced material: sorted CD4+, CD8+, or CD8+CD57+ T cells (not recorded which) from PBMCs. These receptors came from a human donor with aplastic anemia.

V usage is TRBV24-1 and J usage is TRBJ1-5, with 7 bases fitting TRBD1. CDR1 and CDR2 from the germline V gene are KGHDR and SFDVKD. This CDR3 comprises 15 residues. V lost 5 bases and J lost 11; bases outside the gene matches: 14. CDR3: CATSGGGTEQETQHF. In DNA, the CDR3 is TGTGCCACCAGTGGTGGGGGGACAGAACAAGAGACCCAGCATTTT.

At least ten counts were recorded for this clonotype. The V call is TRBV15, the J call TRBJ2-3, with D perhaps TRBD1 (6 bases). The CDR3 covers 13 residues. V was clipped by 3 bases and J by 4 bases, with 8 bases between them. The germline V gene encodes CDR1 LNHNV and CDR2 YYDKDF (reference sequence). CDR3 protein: CATSRGAPDTQYF. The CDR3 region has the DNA TGTGCCACCAGCAGGGGGGCCCCAGATACGCAGTATTTT.

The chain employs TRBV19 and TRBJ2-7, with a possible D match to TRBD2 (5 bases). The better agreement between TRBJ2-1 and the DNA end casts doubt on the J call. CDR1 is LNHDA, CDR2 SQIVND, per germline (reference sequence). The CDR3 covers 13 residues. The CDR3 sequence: CASSTLTTSEQFF. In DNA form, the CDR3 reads TGTGCCAGTAGTACACTGACTACTAGTGAGCAGTTCTTC.

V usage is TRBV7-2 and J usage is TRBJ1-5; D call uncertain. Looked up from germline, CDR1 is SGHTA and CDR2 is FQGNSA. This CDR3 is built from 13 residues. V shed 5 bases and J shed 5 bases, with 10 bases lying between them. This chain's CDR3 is CASSPYEDQPQHF. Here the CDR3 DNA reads TGTGCCAGCAGCCCCTACGAGGATCAGCCCCAGCATTTT.

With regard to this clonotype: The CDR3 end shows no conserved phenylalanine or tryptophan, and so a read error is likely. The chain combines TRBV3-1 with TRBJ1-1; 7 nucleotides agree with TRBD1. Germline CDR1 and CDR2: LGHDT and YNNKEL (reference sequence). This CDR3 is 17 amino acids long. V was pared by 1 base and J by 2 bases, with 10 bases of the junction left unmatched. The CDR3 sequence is CASSQGGRQGPNTEAFL. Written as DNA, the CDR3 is TGTGCCAGCAGCCAAGGGGGACGACAGGGACCTAACACTGAAGCTTTCCTT.

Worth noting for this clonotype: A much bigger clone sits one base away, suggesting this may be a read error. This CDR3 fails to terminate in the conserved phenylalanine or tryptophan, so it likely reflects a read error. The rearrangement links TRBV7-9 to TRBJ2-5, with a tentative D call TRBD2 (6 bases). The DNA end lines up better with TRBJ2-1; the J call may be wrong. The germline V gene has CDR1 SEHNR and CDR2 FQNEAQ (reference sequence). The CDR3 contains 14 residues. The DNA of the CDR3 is TGTGCCAGCAGCTCACGGACCGGGACTCAAAAGCAGTTCTCC. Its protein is CASSSRTGTQKQFS.

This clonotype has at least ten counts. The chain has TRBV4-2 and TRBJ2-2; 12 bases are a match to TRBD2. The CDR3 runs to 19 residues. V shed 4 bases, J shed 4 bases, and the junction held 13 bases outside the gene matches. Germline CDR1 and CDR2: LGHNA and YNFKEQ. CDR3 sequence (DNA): TGTGCCAGCAGCCCTAGGACTAGCGGGGTTCGATATGGCACCGGGGAGCTGTTTTTT. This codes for CASSPRTSGVRYGTGELFF.

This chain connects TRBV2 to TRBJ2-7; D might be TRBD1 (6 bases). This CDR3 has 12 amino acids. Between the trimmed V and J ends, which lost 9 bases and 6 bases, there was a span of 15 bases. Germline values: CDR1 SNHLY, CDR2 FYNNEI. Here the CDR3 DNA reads TGTGCCAGTTACGCGGCAGGGGTCGAGCAGTACTTC. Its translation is CASYAAGVEQYF.

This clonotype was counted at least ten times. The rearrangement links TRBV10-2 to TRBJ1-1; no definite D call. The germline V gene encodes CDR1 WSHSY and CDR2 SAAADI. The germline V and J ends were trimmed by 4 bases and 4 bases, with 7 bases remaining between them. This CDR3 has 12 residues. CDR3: CASSVTTTEAFF. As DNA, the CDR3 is TGCGCCAGCAGTGTAACAACCACTGAAGCTTTCTTT.

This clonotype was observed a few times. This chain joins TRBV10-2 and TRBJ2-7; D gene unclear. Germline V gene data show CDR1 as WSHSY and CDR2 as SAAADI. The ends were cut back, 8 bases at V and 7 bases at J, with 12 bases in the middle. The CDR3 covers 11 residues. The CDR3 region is CASFDVKEQYF. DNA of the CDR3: TGCGCCAGCTTCGACGTAAAGGAGCAGTACTTC.

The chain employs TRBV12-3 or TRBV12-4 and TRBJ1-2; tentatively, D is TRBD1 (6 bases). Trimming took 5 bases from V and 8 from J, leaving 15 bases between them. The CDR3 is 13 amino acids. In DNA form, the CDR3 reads TGTGCCAGCAGTCCTGTGGACAGAGGCGGCTACACCTTC. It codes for CASSPVDRGGYTF.

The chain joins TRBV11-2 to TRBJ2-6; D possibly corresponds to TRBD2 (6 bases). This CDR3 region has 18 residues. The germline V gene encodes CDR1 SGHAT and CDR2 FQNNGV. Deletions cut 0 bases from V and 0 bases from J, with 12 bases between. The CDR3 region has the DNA TGTGCCAGCAGCTTAGAGATGGGGACTTTCTCTGGGGCCAACGTCCTGACTTTC. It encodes CASSLEMGTFSGANVLTF.

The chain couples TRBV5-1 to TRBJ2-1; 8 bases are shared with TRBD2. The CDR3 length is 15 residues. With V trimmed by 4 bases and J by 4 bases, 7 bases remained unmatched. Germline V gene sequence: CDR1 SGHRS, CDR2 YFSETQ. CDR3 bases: TGCGCCAGCAGCCCGGGACTAGATCGGTACAATGAGCAGTTCTTC. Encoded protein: CASSPGLDRYNEQFF.